The rows below give T cell receptor beta chains drawn from one sample of a study of shared clonotypes between healthy human individuals. The repertoire was sequenced with immunoSEQ multiplex PCR; TCRdb's copy has only in-frame clones and lacks some. The data contain about 1,500,000 clones, roughly 96% of them seen just once; the ten biggest clones take up roughly 1.2%. Sample: naive CD4+ T cells sorted from blood. The source of these receptors is a man aged 25 to 45 in good health. The CDR3 runs from the conserved cysteine through the conserved F or W. The D gene is left open where the match is weak. Clone size, where shown, is once, few, many, or a class for clones that have expanded.

v_gene,abundance,d_gene,j_gene,CDR3nt,CDR3aa
TRBV27,NA,NA,TRBJ2-1,TGTGCCAGCATGAGTGGGGGAGGAAAGTTCGTCGGCTACAATGAGCAGTTCTTC,CASMSGGGKFVGYNEQFF
TRBV28,NA,NA,TRBJ2-7,TGTGCCAGCAGGACTAATACAATCCGATCCGAGCAGTACTTC,CASRTNTIRSEQYF
TRBV6-1,NA,TRBD2,TRBJ2-2,TGTGCCAGCAGTGTACTAGCGGGAGTTATTGGGACTTCGAACACCGGGGAGCTGTTTTTT,CASSVLAGVIGTSNTGELFF
TRBV5-4,NA,NA,TRBJ1-1,TGTGCCAGCAGCTTGGAGGGTGTAGGGGGTGCACCTTTCTTT,CASSLEGVGGAPFF
TRBV30,NA,NA,TRBJ2-5,TGTGCCTGGAGTCTTAGTTTTCAAGAGACCCAGTACTTC,CAWSLSFQETQYF
TRBV18,NA,NA,TRBJ2-7,TGTGCCAGCTCACCTTTTCCGACCTACGAGCAGTACTTC,CASSPFPTYEQYF
TRBV7-8,NA,TRBD1,TRBJ2-3,TGTGCCAGCAGCCGCGACAGGGTGGATACGCAGTATTTT,CASSRDRVDTQYF
TRBV2,NA,NA,TRBJ2-7,TGTGCCAGCAAAAAGAGCTCCTACGAGCAGTACTTC,CASKKSSYEQYF
TRBV5-1,once,NA,TRBJ2-1,TGCGCCAGCCTTTTTGAGGGGTCCGGGGAGCAGTTCTTC,CASLFEGSGEQFF
TRBV19,NA,NA,TRBJ1-5,TGTGCCAGTAGTCCCTGGGCGGGACGCCCAAATAATCAGCCCCAGCATTTT,CASSPWAGRPNNQPQHF
TRBV6-5,NA,TRBD1,TRBJ2-4,TGTGCCAGCAGCTATACCCCGGGACAGGGGAGCATTCAGTACTTC,CASSYTPGQGSIQYF
TRBV19,NA,NA,TRBJ2-3,TGTGCCAGTTCGAGGGGCCTTAACGGGCTAGCTCCAGATACGCAGTATTTT,CASSRGLNGLAPDTQYF
TRBV6-1,NA,TRBD2,TRBJ2-1,TGTGCCAGCAGTGAAATAGCGGGAGGGGGATTCTTC,CASSEIAGGGFF
TRBV5-1,NA,TRBD2,TRBJ2-3,TGCGCCAGCGGACTAGCGGGAGGACAAGATACGCAGTATTTT,CASGLAGGQDTQYF
TRBV5-4,NA,NA,TRBJ2-2,TGTGCCAGCAGCTCCCGAATCGGGGAGCTGTTTTTT,CASSSRIGELFF
TRBV4-1,NA,TRBD2,TRBJ2-7,TGCGCCAGCAGCCCAGGACCGGGTGCGGGGGTACAGCGCTCCTACGAGCAGTACTTC,CASSPGPGAGVQRSYEQYF
TRBV9,NA,NA,TRBJ2-7,TGTGCCAGCAGCGATATCGGGGACTACGAGCAGTACTTC,CASSDIGDYEQYF
TRBV5-4,NA,NA,TRBJ2-7,TGTGCCAGCAGCTTGGGTGTCTACGAGCAGTACTTC,CASSLGVYEQYF
TRBV4-3,NA,TRBD2,TRBJ2-3,TGCGCCAGCAGCCAAGGGGGTAGCGGGAGTCCGGATACGCAGTATTTT,CASSQGGSGSPDTQYF
TRBV6-1,NA,TRBD2,TRBJ2-5,TGTGCCAGCAGTGCCCTAGCGGGTGAGGGGACCCAGTACTTC,CASSALAGEGTQYF
TRBV7-2,NA,TRBD2,TRBJ2-1,TGTGCCAGCAGCTGGGGACTAGCGTCCTACAATGAGCAGTTCTTC,CASSWGLASYNEQFF
TRBV30,NA,NA,TRBJ1-5,TGTGCCTGGTCCGGGTCCAGGCTCGGCCGAAGCAATCAGCCCCAGCATTTT,CAWSGSRLGRSNQPQHF
TRBV6-5,NA,TRBD1,TRBJ1-1,TGTGCCAGCAGTCCACAGGGGGCGGCCACTGAAGCTTTCTTT,CASSPQGAATEAFF
TRBV6-1,NA,NA,TRBJ2-7,TGTGCCAGCAGTGCGGTGCGCCTAAGCTCCTACGAGCAGTACTTC,CASSAVRLSSYEQYF
TRBV6-4,NA,TRBD2,TRBJ2-1,TGTGCCAGCAGTGCGGTTAGCGGGTGGAGCTCCTACAATGAGCAGTTCTTC,CASSAVSGWSSYNEQFF
TRBV7-9,NA,NA,TRBJ1-1,TGTGCCAGCAGCTTAGCCCGTTTTAACAGGTCCCTCATGAACACTGAAGCTTTCTTT,CASSLARFNRSLMNTEAFF
TRBV19,NA,TRBD2,TRBJ2-3,TGTGCCAGTAGGCGGGGGACTAGCGACACAGATACGCAGTATTTT,CASRRGTSDTDTQYF
TRBV5-5,NA,TRBD1,TRBJ2-1,TGTGCCAGCTTCCTACAGGGGACCAGTGGTTCTGAGCAGTTCTTC,CASFLQGTSGSEQFF
TRBV6-6,NA,NA,TRBJ2-1,TGTGCCAGCAGCCCCACGGGCGGACTTGAGCAGTTCTTC,CASSPTGGLEQFF
TRBV5-1,NA,NA,TRBJ2-1,TGCGCCAGCAGCTTGGTGGTGTCGAGCTCCTACAATGAGCAGTTCTTC,CASSLVVSSSYNEQFF
TRBV19,few,NA,TRBJ2-3,TGTGCCAGTTCTTACCAGTTGGCAGATACGCAGTATTTT,CASSYQLADTQYF